This is a list of T cell receptor beta chains from one sample in a study of early T cells in non-severe SARS-CoV-2 infection. TCRdb processed the 5' RACE reads anew with MiXCR; each CDR3 protein has one entry. This sample has about 63,000 distinct CDR3 sequences; around 13% occur once, and the top ten carry about 4.3%. The sequenced material came from whole blood. Source of these receptors: an adult who was a healthcare worker with PCR-confirmed SARS-CoV-2 infection or an uninfected control (not recorded which). Each CDR3 is given with its conserved first and last residue. A D gene is named only where the DNA matches it firmly. Part of the rows lack a size; the others show once, few, many or a class for expanded clones.

clone_size	d_call	cdr3_length	v_call	j_call	cdr3_nt	cdr3_aa
many	NA	14	TRBV7-9	TRBJ1-1	TGTGCCAGCAGCTGGGAGGGCAGGGACGCTGAAGCTTTCTTT	CASSWEGRDAEAFF
NA	NA	12	TRBV10-3	TRBJ1-2	TGTGCCATACGCTCGGCTAACTATGGCTACACCTTC	CAIRSANYGYTF
NA	TRBD2	19	TRBV11-2	TRBJ2-2	TGTGTCAGCAGCCAGGGGGGACTAGCGGGGCCGCGGAGCACCGGGGAGCTGTTTTTT	CVSSQGGLAGPRSTGELFF
few	NA	15	TRBV7-2	TRBJ2-2	TGTGCCAGCAGCTTAGCCGCAGGGATGTCCGGGGAGCTGTTTTTT	CASSLAAGMSGELFF
many	NA	11	TRBV9	TRBJ2-3	TGTGCCAGCAGCGCCACAGATACGCAGTATTTT	CASSATDTQYF
NA	NA	14	TRBV14	TRBJ2-2	TGTGCCAGCAGCCTTAACATACACACCGGGGAGCTGTTTTTT	CASSLNIHTGELFF
NA	TRBD2	15	TRBV20-1	TRBJ2-7	TGCAGTGCTAGAGATCGGAGGACTAGCGGGAACGAGCAGTACTTC	CSARDRRTSGNEQYF
many	TRBD2	19	TRBV6-2/TRBV6-3	TRBJ2-3	TGTGCCAGCAGTACTCCGGGACTAGCGGGGGGGACTAGCACAGATACGCAGTATTTT	CASSTPGLAGGTSTDTQYF
many	TRBD1	16	TRBV11-2	TRBJ2-1	TGTGCCAGCAGCCCCGTCGACAGGGAACTAAGCAATGAGCAGTTCTTC	CASSPVDRELSNEQFF
many	NA	13	TRBV12-3/TRBV12-4	TRBJ1-1	TGTGCCAGCAGTTTGGGTCCCCGCACTGAAGCTTTCTTT	CASSLGPRTEAFF
many	TRBD1	18	TRBV11-2	TRBJ2-6	TGTGCCAGCAGCAAGGACAGGATACATATCTCTGGGGCCAACGTCCTGACTTTC	CASSKDRIHISGANVLTF
few	NA	12	TRBV20-1	TRBJ1-1	TGCAGTGCTCCGCTTCTGAACACTGAAGCTTTCTTT	CSAPLLNTEAFF
many	TRBD1	12	TRBV12-3/TRBV12-4	TRBJ1-2	TGTGCCAGCAGCCAGGGGGGTACGAGCTACACCTTC	CASSQGGTSYTF
many	TRBD2	15	TRBV20-1	TRBJ2-3	TGCAGTGCTAGAGGACTAGCGGGGGGGCGGGATACGCAGTATTTT	CSARGLAGGRDTQYF
few	NA	13	TRBV7-8	TRBJ2-7	TGTGCCAGCAGCTTTAGCCTTGATTACGAGCAGTACTTC	CASSFSLDYEQYF
NA	NA	14	TRBV12-3/TRBV12-4	TRBJ2-3	TGTGCCAGCACCACCCTAGGGGTTGGCGGTACGCAGTATTTT	CASTTLGVGGTQYF
many	NA	12	TRBV12-3/TRBV12-4	TRBJ2-5	TGTGCCAGCAGTTTAATCCAAGAGACCCAGTACTTC	CASSLIQETQYF
few	TRBD2	17	TRBV5-8	TRBJ2-1	TGTGCCAGCAGCTCCCTGGAGTGGCGGGGGGGCCCCAATGAGCAGTTCTTC	CASSSLEWRGGPNEQFF
many	TRBD1	15	TRBV7-2	TRBJ2-7	TGTGCCAGCAGCTTTTACCGGGACAGCTCCTACGAGCAGTACTTC	CASSFYRDSSYEQYF
NA	NA	15	TRBV6-2/TRBV6-3	TRBJ2-7	TGTGCCAGCACCTTCAGACTTAGCCGGGGCTACGAGCAGTACTTC	CASTFRLSRGYEQYF
many	NA	17	TRBV7-6	TRBJ2-4	TGTGCCAGCAGCTTAGTGGCAGGGGTAGATCCCAAAAACATTCAGTACTTC	CASSLVAGVDPKNIQYF
many	NA	16	TRBV3-1	TRBJ2-5	TGTGCCAGCAGCCAAGAACCGGGACGGTACCAAGAGACCCAGTACTTC	CASSQEPGRYQETQYF
many	TRBD2	12	TRBV15	TRBJ2-7	TGTGCCACCGCGGGACTAGCGGGCGAGCAGTACTTC	CATAGLAGEQYF
many	NA	11	TRBV10-2	TRBJ2-7	TGCGCCAGCAGTGCCTCCTACGAGCAGTACTTC	CASSASYEQYF
many	TRBD1	13	TRBV20-1	TRBJ1-6	TGCAGTGCTTCCGACAGGGTTAATTCACCCCTCCACTTT	CSASDRVNSPLHF
NA	TRBD1	17	TRBV20-1	TRBJ1-5	TGCAGTGCTAGATCGTACGACAGGGGGAATGGCAATCAGCCCCAGCATTTT	CSARSYDRGNGNQPQHF
many	NA	16	TRBV4-2	TRBJ1-1	TGTGCCAGCAGCCAAGCAAATACGATTATGAACACTGAAGCTTTCTTT	CASSQANTIMNTEAFF
NA	NA	14	TRBV18	TRBJ2-3	TGTGCCAGCTCACCTCAGGGGAGCACAGATACGCAGTATTTT	CASSPQGSTDTQYF
many	NA	14	TRBV11-3	TRBJ2-1	TGTGCCAGCAGTCAAGGGGCCCCGGTGGGTGAGCAGTTCTTC	CASSQGAPVGEQFF
few	TRBD1	15	TRBV9	TRBJ2-1	TGTGCCAGCAGCCCACTGGGACAGGGTTACAATGAGCAGTTCTTC	CASSPLGQGYNEQFF
many	NA	17	TRBV7-8	TRBJ2-2	TGTGCCAGCAGCTTAGGGTATAGGAGCGCGAACACCGGGGAGCTGTTTTTT	CASSLGYRSANTGELFF
many	NA	14	TRBV4-3	TRBJ2-3	TGCGCCAGCAGCCAAGGACCCTTCACAGATACGCAGTATTTT	CASSQGPFTDTQYF
NA	NA	16	TRBV9	TRBJ2-7	TGTGCCAGCAGCGTAGCAGGGGGGGGATCCCCTACGAAGCAGTACTTC	CASSVAGGGSPTKQYF